This TCR beta chain came from a study of CD8+CD57+ T cells in acquired aplastic anemia. Overall study context: In CD4+ cells, healthy donors produced an average of approximately 10 million reads.

Study outcomes and limitations: It was found that more than 25 CD8+ CDR3 sequences were shared between patients and controls.

V dropped 6 bases and J dropped 3; count of bases not matched to a gene: 7. This CDR3 is built from 14 residues. Germline CDR1 LNHDA, CDR2 SQIVND (reference sequence). A remark on this clonotype: Its matching antigen is unknown.

Profiles of TCR beta VDJ and CDR3 were generated from a genomic DNA template. TCRdb reprocessed the reads with MiXCR, giving one entry per CDR3 protein. The sample records fewer than 200,000 distinct CDR3 sequences, 50% to 75% being singletons. The clonotype originates from a human donor in good health. This chain connects TRBV19 to TRBJ2-7; 8 bases fit TRBD2. Source material: sorted CD4+, CD8+, or CD8+CD57+ T cells (not recorded which) from PBMCs. Written as DNA, the CDR3 is TGTGCCAGTAGACCATTTAGCGGGAACTACGAGCAGTACTTC. This encodes CASRPFSGNYEQYF.